The rows below give T cell receptor beta chains drawn from one sample of a study of PD-1 blockade in classical Hodgkin lymphoma. Measured with immunoSEQ multiplex PCR; TCRdb has only the in-frame clones, and not every one. The table lists about 32,000 clones, around 89% of them singletons. The sample was CD4+ T cells from blood. These receptors were collected from a human donor with classical Hodgkin lymphoma. The CDR3 runs from the conserved cysteine through the conserved F or W. D genes are given only for firm matches.

d_call: NA; j_call: TRBJ1-5; v_call: TRBV9; cdr3_nt: TGTGCCAGCAGTCAGGGGACCTTAGGCAATCAGCCCCAGCATTTT; cdr3_aa: CASSQGTLGNQPQHF
d_call: TRBD1; j_call: TRBJ1-2; v_call: TRBV5-4; cdr3_nt: TGTGCCAGCAGCTTGGCCGGGACAGGATCCGGCTACACCTTC; cdr3_aa: CASSLAGTGSGYTF
d_call: NA; j_call: TRBJ1-1; v_call: TRBV7-9; cdr3_nt: TGTGCCAGCAGCTTAGGTGTTCAGGGGAAGCGTGCTGAAGCTTTCTTT; cdr3_aa: CASSLGVQGKRAEAFF
d_call: NA; j_call: TRBJ2-1; v_call: TRBV6-5; cdr3_nt: TGTGCCAGCAAAAGGGGGAGCTCCTACAATGAGCAGTTCTTC; cdr3_aa: CASKRGSSYNEQFF
d_call: TRBD2; j_call: TRBJ2-7; v_call: TRBV28; cdr3_nt: TGTCAGAGCGGGAGTAACTACGAGCAGTACTTC; cdr3_aa: CQSGSNYEQYF
d_call: NA; j_call: TRBJ2-3; v_call: TRBV9; cdr3_nt: TGTGCCAGCAGCCCTCCCGGGCAGAGCACAGATACGCAGTATTTT; cdr3_aa: CASSPPGQSTDTQYF
d_call: NA; j_call: TRBJ2-3; v_call: TRBV5-1; cdr3_nt: TGCGCCAGCAGCTTGGATGGCGGTAGGGGGGCAGATACGCAGTATTTT; cdr3_aa: CASSLDGGRGADTQYF
d_call: TRBD1; j_call: TRBJ2-2; v_call: TRBV30; cdr3_nt: TGTGCCTGGAGTGGACAGGGGACCGGGGAGCTGTTTTTT; cdr3_aa: CAWSGQGTGELFF
d_call: TRBD2; j_call: TRBJ2-1; v_call: TRBV7-3; cdr3_nt: TGTGCCAGCAGCTCGGGACTAGCGGGGGTAAATGAGCAGTTCTTC; cdr3_aa: CASSSGLAGVNEQFF
d_call: TRBD1; j_call: TRBJ2-3; v_call: TRBV5-4; cdr3_nt: TGTGCCACCGAACAGGGGGCAGATACGCAGTATTTT; cdr3_aa: CATEQGADTQYF
d_call: NA; j_call: TRBJ1-3; v_call: TRBV11-2; cdr3_nt: TGTGCCAGCAGCTTCCCAGCGATACGAGGAAACACCATATATTTT; cdr3_aa: CASSFPAIRGNTIYF
d_call: TRBD1; j_call: TRBJ1-5; v_call: TRBV6-1; cdr3_nt: TGTGCCAGCAGTGAGTGGACAGGGGTCGTTCAGCCCCAGCATTTT; cdr3_aa: CASSEWTGVVQPQHF
d_call: TRBD1; j_call: TRBJ1-1; v_call: TRBV28; cdr3_nt: TGTGCCAGCAGTACAGGGGGTGGAACTGAAGCTTTCTTT; cdr3_aa: CASSTGGGTEAFF
d_call: NA; j_call: TRBJ1-1; v_call: TRBV15; cdr3_nt: TGTGCCACCAGCAGAGAGGCAACAGGGTGGACGAACACTGAAGCTTTCTTT; cdr3_aa: CATSREATGWTNTEAFF